The clone carrying this T cell receptor (beta chain) was picked up many times. These data come from a study of T cells in Graves' hyperthyroidism and ophthalmopathy. The CDR3 contains 15 residues. V was pared by 2 bases and J by 4 bases, with 10 bases between. Germline CDR1 is KGHDR and CDR2 is SFDVKD. RNA transcripts were the template for amplifying TCR beta CDR3 regions. The HTBI primer set served for first-round RT-PCR of the TCR CDR3. TCRdb itself ran the multiplex PCR reads through MiXCR, one entry per CDR3 protein. The table shows 470,000 or so distinct CDR3 sequences, with roughly 20% occurring only once.

This clonotype was obtained from a young man with Graves' hyperthyroidism. The chain joins TRBV24-1 to TRBJ2-2, with D tentatively TRBD1 or TRBD2 (6 bases each). The sequenced sample was blood. For the CDR3, the DNA is TGTGCCACCAGTGATTCGGGGGCGGGCACCGGGGAGCTGTTTTTT. Translated: CATSDSGAGTGELFF.